This T cell receptor (beta chain) comes out of a study of cytomegalovirus exposure and HLA in healthy donors. The overall study: Of fewer than 450 genotyped donors, about 81% clustered with self-reported Caucasian donors.

The PCR employed 60 Vbeta primers together with 13 Jbeta primers. In the original processing: Some 11 million shared chains were among the approximately 76 million unique TCR beta chains that a later analysis counted. Sequencing used immunoSEQ multiplex PCR; TCRdb keeps in-frame clones, though not all of them. V and J calls and clone size are copied from that table; D and trimming were computed from the DNA. Counted here are some 150,000 clones, roughly 80% occurring once; the ten biggest clones make up more than 3%. Comments on this clone: Its target is unknown.

Study results and limitations: An analysis that was carried out later associated 16,951 TCR beta sequences with HLA alleles at 0.05 false discovery rate. CMV antigen specificity was confirmed in vitro for a few CMV-associated chains.

Germline CDR1 reads MGHRA; CDR2 reads YSYEKL. The junction had 2 bases not matched to a gene; V was cut back by 2 bases and J by 4 bases. The CDR3 runs 16 residues. This chain links TRBV4-1 with TRBJ2-1, with 13 bases lining up with TRBD2. The sequence came from a man younger than 45 in good health and CMV-seropositive. The sample consisted of PBMCs. CDR3 residues: CASSQTLAGGYNEQFF. Here the CDR3 DNA reads TGCGCCAGCAGCCAAACACTAGCGGGGGGGTACAATGAGCAGTTCTTC.